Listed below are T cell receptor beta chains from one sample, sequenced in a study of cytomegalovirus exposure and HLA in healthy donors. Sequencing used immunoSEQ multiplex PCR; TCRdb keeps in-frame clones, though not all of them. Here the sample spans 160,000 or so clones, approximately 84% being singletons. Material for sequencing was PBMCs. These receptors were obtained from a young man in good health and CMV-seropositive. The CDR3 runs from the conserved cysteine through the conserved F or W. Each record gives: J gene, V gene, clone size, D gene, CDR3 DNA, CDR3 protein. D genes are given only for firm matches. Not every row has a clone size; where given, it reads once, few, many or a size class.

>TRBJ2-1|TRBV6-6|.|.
TGTGCCAGCAGTGGACGGGAAAACTCCTACAATGAGCAGTTCTTC
CASSGRENSYNEQFF
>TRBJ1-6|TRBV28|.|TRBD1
TGTGCCAGCAGTTTATCGACAGGGGGAGCCGAGGAAATAAGGAGCTCCTATAATTCACCCCTCCACTTT
CASSLSTGGAEEIRSSYNSPLHF
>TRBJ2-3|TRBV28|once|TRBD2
TGTGCCAGCAGTCAAACTAGCGGGGGGCCGGCTGCTACAGATACGCAGTATTTT
CASSQTSGGPAATDTQYF
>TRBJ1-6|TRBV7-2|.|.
TGTGCCAGCAGCGTCAGCGGGCCCTATAATTCACCCCTCCACTTT
CASSVSGPYNSPLHF
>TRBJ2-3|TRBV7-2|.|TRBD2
TGTGCCAGCAGCTTATTGCTAGCGGGGCCGGGAGATACGCAGTATTTT
CASSLLLAGPGDTQYF
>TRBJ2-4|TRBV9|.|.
TGTGCCAGCAGCGGGCCCGGGACAATGAACATTCAGTACTTC
CASSGPGTMNIQYF
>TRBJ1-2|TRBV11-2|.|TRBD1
TGTGCCAGCAGCTTAATCGACAGGGTGTCCTATGGCTACACCTTC
CASSLIDRVSYGYTF
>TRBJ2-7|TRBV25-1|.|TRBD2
TGTGCCAGCAGTGAATCTCAAGGGAGGGGTTACGAGCAGTACTTC
CASSESQGRGYEQYF
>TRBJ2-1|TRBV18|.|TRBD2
TGTGCCAGCTCACCATCCCCTAGCGGGAGGTCCTTTTTGTACAATGAGCAGTTCTTC
CASSPSPSGRSFLYNEQFF
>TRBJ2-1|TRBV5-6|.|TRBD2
TGTGCCAGCAGCCGGGGGGTCTCCTACAATGAGCAGTTCTTC
CASSRGVSYNEQFF
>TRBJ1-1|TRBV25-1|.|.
TGTGCCAGCAGTGAATGGGGCCTGAACACTGAAGCTTTCTTT
CASSEWGLNTEAFF
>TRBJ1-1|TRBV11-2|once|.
TGTGCCAGCAGCCGAACGTGGGGGGGAGGGACTGAAGCTTTCTTT
CASSRTWGGGTEAFF
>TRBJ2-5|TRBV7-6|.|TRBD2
TGTGCCAGCAGCGAGCGGGGGCCCGGGGAGACCCAGTACTTC
CASSERGPGETQYF
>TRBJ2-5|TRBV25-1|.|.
TGTGCCAGCGGGGGGGCAGACCAAGAGACCCAGTACTTC
CASGGADQETQYF
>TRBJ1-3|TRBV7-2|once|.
TGTGCCAGCAGCATCTCCGGGACAAGAGGAAACACCATATATTTT
CASSISGTRGNTIYF
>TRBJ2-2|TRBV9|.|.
TGTGCCAGCAGCCCCCGTTTGGACTCGGGGGCCGGGGAGCTGTTTTTT
CASSPRLDSGAGELFF
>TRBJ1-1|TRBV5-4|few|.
TGTGCCAGCAGCTTGTGGCCGGGTAACACTGAAGCTTTCTTT
CASSLWPGNTEAFF
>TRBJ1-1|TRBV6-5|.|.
TGTGCCAGCAGTTACCCCGGACAGTTGAACACTGAAGCTTTCTTT
CASSYPGQLNTEAFF
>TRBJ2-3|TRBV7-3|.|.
TGTGCCAGCAGCTTGACAGGGAGGGATACGCAGTATTTT
CASSLTGRDTQYF
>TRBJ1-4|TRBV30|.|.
TGTGCCTGGAGTGTTGGGGAGTTTTCCACTAATGAAAAACTGTTTTTT
CAWSVGEFSTNEKLFF
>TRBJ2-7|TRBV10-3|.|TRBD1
TGTGCCATCAGGGGGACAGGGAACGAGCAGTACTTC
CAIRGTGNEQYF
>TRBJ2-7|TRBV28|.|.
TGTGCCAGCAGGCGAGAAGAGAGCTCCTACGAGCAGTACTTC
CASRREESSYEQYF
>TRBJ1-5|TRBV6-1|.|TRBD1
TGTGCCAGCAGTGAAGCTTGGACAGGCAGCCGCCAGCCCCAGCATTTT
CASSEAWTGSRQPQHF
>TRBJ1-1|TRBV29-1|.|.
TGCAGCGTTGACGTCCGCGGAAAGAACACTGAAGCTTTCTTT
CSVDVRGKNTEAFF
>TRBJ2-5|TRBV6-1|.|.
TGTGCCAGCAGTGATGGGGCAGGGGTGGAGACCCAGTACTTC
CASSDGAGVETQYF
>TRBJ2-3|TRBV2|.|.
TGTGCCAGCAGTGTAGGGCTCCGGGGTACGCAGTATTTT
CASSVGLRGTQYF
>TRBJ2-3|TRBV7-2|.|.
TGTGCCAGCAGCCCCGCCGTGGGCGGAGGTACGCAGTATTTT
CASSPAVGGGTQYF
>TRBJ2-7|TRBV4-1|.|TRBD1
TGCGCCAGCAGCCGGGGACAGACCTACGAGCAGTACTTC
CASSRGQTYEQYF
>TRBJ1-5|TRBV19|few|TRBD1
TGTGCCAGTAGCTTACAGGGACAGCAGAATCAGCCCCAGCATTTT
CASSLQGQQNQPQHF
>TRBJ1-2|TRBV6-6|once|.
TGTGCCAGCAGTTACTCCTCGGGACAACCCTATGGCTACACCTTC
CASSYSSGQPYGYTF
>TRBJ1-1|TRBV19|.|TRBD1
TGTGCCAGTGCTAGGACAGGGACTACTCTTAACACTGAAGCTTTCTTT
CASARTGTTLNTEAFF
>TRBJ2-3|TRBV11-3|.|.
TGTGCCAGCAGCTTAGCTTCAGGGGTTTCTAGCACAGATACGCAGTATTTT
CASSLASGVSSTDTQYF
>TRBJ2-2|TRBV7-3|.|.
TGTGCCAGCAGCCCCCGTTCGAACACCGGGGAGCTGTTTTTT
CASSPRSNTGELFF
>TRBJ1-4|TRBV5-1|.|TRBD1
TGCGCCAGCAGCCCGGGACAGGAAACTGAAAAACTGTTTTTT
CASSPGQETEKLFF
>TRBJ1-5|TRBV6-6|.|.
TGTGCCAGCAGTTACTCGGGGGGGTATAGCAATCAGCCCCAGCATTTT
CASSYSGGYSNQPQHF
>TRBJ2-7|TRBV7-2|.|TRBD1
TGTGCCAGCAGCTTAGTACTGAAGGGACAGACTTACGAGCAGTACTTC
CASSLVLKGQTYEQYF
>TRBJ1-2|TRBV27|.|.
TGTGCCAGCAGTTTTACAGGTTTTCATGGCTACACCTTC
CASSFTGFHGYTF
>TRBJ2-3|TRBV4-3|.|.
TGCGCCAGCAGCCAAGATAAGGAAGCGGTTAGCACAGATACGCAGTATTTT
CASSQDKEAVSTDTQYF
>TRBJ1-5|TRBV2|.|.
TGTGCCAGCAGTGAAGCGAGACGCAGGCCCAATCAGCCCCAGCATTTT
CASSEARRRPNQPQHF
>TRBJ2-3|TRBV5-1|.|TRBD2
TGCGCCAGCAGCTCTAGCGGAACTAGCACAGATACGCAGTATTTT
CASSSSGTSTDTQYF
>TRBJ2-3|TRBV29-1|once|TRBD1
TGCAGCGTTGTACAGGGGGCGAGCAATACGCAGTATTTT
CSVVQGASNTQYF
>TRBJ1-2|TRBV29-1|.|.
TGCAGCGTCGGCCACCGGGGAACCTATGGCTACACCTTC
CSVGHRGTYGYTF
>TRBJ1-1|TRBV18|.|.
TGTGCCAGCTCATACCGGGACACTTACACTGAAGCTTTCTTT
CASSYRDTYTEAFF